The 17 T cell receptor beta chains presented below share a single source sample, sequenced in a study of CD8+CD57+ T cells in acquired aplastic anemia. Sequencing involved patients with CD8+CD57+ cell expansion previously shown by flow cytometry. For CDR3 and TCR beta VDJ profiling, genomic DNA was the template used. TCRdb ran MiXCR on the reads and lists one entry per CDR3 protein. The sample lists 200,000 to 250,000 distinct CDR3 sequences, under 55% occurring once. The specimen sequenced was sorted CD4+, CD8+, or CD8+CD57+ T cells (not recorded which) from PBMCs. The receptors were sampled from a human donor with aplastic anemia.

There are many counts of this clonotype. The chain has TRBV20-1 and TRBJ1-2; no firm D call. Germline-derived CDR1 and CDR2 are DFQATT and SNEGSKA (reference sequence). This CDR3 is built from 12 residues. The V end was cut by 1 base, the J end by 8 bases, with 11 bases between. The CDR3: CSARVSDGGYTF. The DNA of the CDR3 is TGCAGTGCTAGAGTTTCCGACGGCGGCTACACCTTC.

The V and J genes are TRBV5-1 and TRBJ1-6; D remains unclear. Germline-derived CDR1 and CDR2 are SGHRS and YFSETQ. The ends were cut back, 0 bases at V and 5 bases at J, with 12 bases in the middle. The CDR3 is 16 residues long. The CDR3 DNA is TGCGCCAGCAGCTTGGCTTTAATACAACATAATTCACCCCTCCACTTT. Its translation is CASSLALIQHNSPLHF. The variable domain in full, with the rest retrieved from reference TRBV5-1 and TRBJ1-6, is KAGVTQTPRYLIKTRGQQVTLSCSPISGHRSVSWYQQTPGQGLQFLFEYFSETQRNKGNFPGRFSGRQFSNSRSEMNVSTLELGDSALYLCASSLALIQHNSPLHFGNGTRLTVT.

This clonotype was detected a few times. The V and J genes are TRBV12-5 and TRBJ2-5; 13 bases are shared with TRBD2. Germline V gives CDR1 LGHNT, CDR2 FRNRAP. The CDR3 has 16 residues. With 1 base clipped from V and 4 bases from J, the junction kept 3 bases outside the gene matches. CDR3 in amino acids: CASGLGLAGGRETQYF. DNA for the CDR3: TGTGCTAGTGGTTTGGGACTAGCGGGGGGAAGAGAGACCCAGTACTTC. Drawing the rest from reference TRBV12-5 and TRBJ2-5, the complete variable domain is DARVTQTPRHKVTEMGQEVTMRCQPILGHNTVFWYRQTMMQGLELLAYFRNRAPLDDSGMPKDRFSAEMPDATLATLKIQPSEPRDSAVYFCASGLGLAGGRETQYFGPGTRLLVL.

This clonotype appeared once. The V call is TRBV7-2, the J call TRBJ1-2; D ambiguous. Germline values: CDR1 SGHTA, CDR2 FQGNSA. Trimming stripped 2 bases from V and 6 bases from J, with 7 bases between. This CDR3 is 12 amino acids long. CDR3 nucleotide sequence: TGTGCCAGCAGCTTATCTACCCATGGCTACACCTTC. Protein product: CASSLSTHGYTF.

The genes are TRBV5-1 and TRBJ2-6, with D tentatively TRBD2 (6 bases). The CDR3 loop spans 15 amino acids. V lost 3 bases to trimming and J lost 4 bases, with 11 bases between them. Germline CDR1 is SGHRS and CDR2 is YFSETQ. The chain's CDR3 is CASSWRGVGANVLTF. The CDR3 nucleotides are TGCGCCAGCAGCTGGAGGGGCGTCGGGGCCAACGTCCTGACTTTC.

The chain links TRBV19 to TRBJ1-6; 8 bases agree with TRBD1. CDR1 and CDR2 from the germline V gene are LNHDA and SQIVND (reference sequence). This CDR3 is 14 amino acids long. Germline trimming cut 7 bases from V and 8 bases from J; bases unmatched to any gene: 7. Written as DNA, the CDR3 is TGTGCCAGTACCGAGACAGGGGTCTATTCACCCCTCCACTTT. This gives the protein CASTETGVYSPLHF.

The chain links TRBV25-1 to TRBJ1-6; 7 nucleotides match TRBD1. J was trimmed by 7 bases and V by 6 bases; bases with no gene match: 6. Germline values: CDR1 MGHDK, CDR2 SYGVNS. The CDR3 spans 14 residues. CDR3 in amino acids: CASRTGSRNSPLHF. As DNA, the CDR3 is TGTGCCAGCAGGACAGGGTCTAGAAATTCACCCCTCCACTTT.

The chain links TRBV7-6 to TRBJ2-5; D is tentatively TRBD1 or TRBD2 (5 bases each). V lost 5 bases, J lost 3 bases, and 16 bases lay in between. Germline assignment: CDR1 SGHVS and CDR2 FNYEAQ. The CDR3 length is 15 residues. The CDR3 DNA follows: TGTGCCAGCAGCATAAACGAGGGGTGGAAAGAGACCCAGTACTTC. Translation: CASSINEGWKETQYF.

This clonotype has a count of ten or more. This chain uses TRBV7-3 with TRBJ2-3, with D possibly matching TRBD2 (7 bases). This CDR3 is 16 amino acids long. From germline, CDR1 is SGHTA and CDR2 FQGTGA. The V end lost 1 base, the J end lost 6 bases, and 17 bases lay between the germline ends. The CDR3 sequence is CASSLNLGGGGDTQYF. The CDR3 DNA sequence: TGTGCCAGCAGCTTAAATTTGGGGGGCGGGGGTGATACGCAGTATTTT.

The chain is built from TRBV20-1 and TRBJ1-5, with D perhaps TRBD1 (6 bases). This CDR3 spans 13 amino acids. CDR1 DFQATT and CDR2 SNEGSKA come from the germline V gene (reference sequence). Trimming left V 0 bases short and J 6 bases short, with 9 bases between. The CDR3 region is CSARDRGTQPQHF. In nucleotides, the CDR3 is TGCAGTGCTAGAGACAGGGGCACTCAGCCCCAGCATTTT.

The V gene is TRBV9, the J gene TRBJ1-2, with TRBD1 matching 7 bases. The length of the CDR3 is 13 residues. Germline CDR1 is SGDLS and CDR2 is YYNGEE. V was clipped by 3 bases and J by 4 bases; unmatched bases: 3. CDR3 DNA: TGTGCCAGCAGCGCATGGGACAGCTATGGCTACACCTTC. Amino acid sequence: CASSAWDSYGYTF.

This clonotype occurred many times. The chain carries TRBV4-1 and TRBJ2-7, with TRBD1 identical over 10 bases. This CDR3 comprises 17 residues. CDR1 and CDR2 (germline): MGHRA, YSYEKL. J was trimmed by 6 bases and V by 4 bases; bases with no gene match: 15. CDR3 region: CASSPKVRTGGLGEQYF. The CDR3 nucleotides read TGCGCCAGCAGCCCAAAGGTCAGGACAGGGGGATTAGGCGAGCAGTACTTC.

This clonotype was observed a single time. The V call is TRBV19, the J call TRBJ1-1, with a tentative D call TRBD1 (5 bases). Trimming removed 9 bases from V and 0 bases from J, with 11 bases in between. The CDR3 is 13 amino acids. Germline V CDR1 and CDR2: LNHDA, SQIVND (reference sequence). This CDR3 is CASKTAMNTEAFF. For the CDR3, the DNA is TGTGCCAGCAAGACAGCTATGAACACTGAAGCTTTCTTT.

The V and J genes are TRBV7-8 and TRBJ2-5, with D possibly TRBD2 on 6 matching bases. CDR1 is SGHVS and CDR2 is FQNEAQ in the germline V gene. The V end was cut by 4 bases, the J end by 4 bases, with 19 bases between. This CDR3 is 16 amino acids long. The chain's CDR3 is CASSSPPGRQGETQYF. In DNA form, the CDR3 reads TGTGCCAGCAGCTCTCCTCCAGGGAGGCAGGGAGAGACCCAGTACTTC.

On this clonotype: A read error may be the cause here, since a much bigger clone is one base away. The rearrangement uses TRBV5-1 and TRBJ2-7, with D perhaps TRBD2 (5 bases). This CDR3 is 16 amino acids long. Germline assignment: CDR1 SGHRS and CDR2 YFSETQ. This CDR3 is CASSFLTREKAYEQHF. The DNA of the CDR3 is TGCGCCAGCAGCTTCCTAACACGGGAAAAAGCCTACGAGCAGCACTTC.

This clonotype was picked up many times. The chain joins TRBV19 to TRBJ1-1; D is unresolved. V was shortened by 8 bases and J by 9 bases, with 19 bases between the two germline ends. This CDR3 region has 13 residues. Per germline, CDR1 LNHDA and CDR2 SQIVND (reference sequence). The CDR3 region has the DNA TGTGCCAGTGGCCCGGAGGTGCAAGCCCAAGCTTTCTTT. This codes for CASGPEVQAQAFF.

This clonotype was detected many times. The V gene is TRBV5-5, the J gene TRBJ2-7, with TRBD1 matching 8 bases. CDR3 length: 15 amino acids. The V gene's germline CDR1 is SGHKS and CDR2 YYEKEE (reference sequence). Germline trimming cut 5 bases from V and 3 bases from J; bases unmatched to any gene: 10. CDR3 loop: CASSSVAGGIYEQYF. Written as DNA, the CDR3 is TGTGCCAGCAGTTCTGTGGCAGGGGGCATCTACGAGCAGTACTTC.